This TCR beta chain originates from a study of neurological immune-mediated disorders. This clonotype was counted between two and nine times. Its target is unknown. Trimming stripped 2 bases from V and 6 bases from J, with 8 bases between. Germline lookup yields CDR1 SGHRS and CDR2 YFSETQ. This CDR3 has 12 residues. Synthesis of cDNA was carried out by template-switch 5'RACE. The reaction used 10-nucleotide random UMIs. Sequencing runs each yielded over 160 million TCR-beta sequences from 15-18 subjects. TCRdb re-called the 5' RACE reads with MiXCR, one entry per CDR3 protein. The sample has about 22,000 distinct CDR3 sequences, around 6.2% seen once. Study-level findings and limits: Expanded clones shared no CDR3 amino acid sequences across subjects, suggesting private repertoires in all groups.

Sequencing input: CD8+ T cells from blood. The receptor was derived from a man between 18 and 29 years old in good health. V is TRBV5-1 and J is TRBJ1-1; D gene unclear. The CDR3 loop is CASSFGGSEAFF. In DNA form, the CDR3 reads TGCGCCAGCAGCTTCGGTGGTTCTGAAGCTTTCTTT.